Reported below is one T cell receptor (beta chain). Antigen specificity is unknown. This sample was included in a study of T cell responses to AZD1222 COVID-19 vaccine. Study-level results: A rise in Spike-specific TCR breadth and depth followed two AZD1222 doses.

V was cut by 0 bases and J by 1 base, with 18 bases left in between. The CDR3 has 18 amino acids. The V gene's germline CDR1 is LGHNA and CDR2 YNFKEQ. The data were produced by immunoSEQ multiplex PCR, yet TCRdb's version contains in-frame clones alone and is incomplete. The table has about 150,000 clones, just over 90% seen once. The chain links TRBV4-2 to TRBJ1-2; no definite D call. The sequences come from peripheral blood, collected on day 0 of AZD1222 vaccination. This sequence was found in an adult in good health. Here the CDR3 DNA reads TGTGCCAGCAGCCAAGATCGGGGAGCGGAGGTCCTTAACTATGGCTACACCTTC. It translates to CASSQDRGAEVLNYGYTF.